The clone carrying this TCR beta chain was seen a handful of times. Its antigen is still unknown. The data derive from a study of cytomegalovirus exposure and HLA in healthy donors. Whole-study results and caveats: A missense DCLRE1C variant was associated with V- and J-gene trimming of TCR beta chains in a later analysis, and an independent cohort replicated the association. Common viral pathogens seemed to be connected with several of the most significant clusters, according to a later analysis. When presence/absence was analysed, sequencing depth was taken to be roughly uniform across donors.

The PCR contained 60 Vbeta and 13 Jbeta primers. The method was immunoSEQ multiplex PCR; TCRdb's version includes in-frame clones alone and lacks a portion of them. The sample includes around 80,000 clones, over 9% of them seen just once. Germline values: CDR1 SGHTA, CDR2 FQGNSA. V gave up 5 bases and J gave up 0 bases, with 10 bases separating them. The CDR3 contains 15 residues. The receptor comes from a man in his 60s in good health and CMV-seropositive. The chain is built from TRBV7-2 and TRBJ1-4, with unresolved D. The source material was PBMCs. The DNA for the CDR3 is TGTGCCAGCAGCCCGAGGGCTGCAACTAATGAAAAACTGTTTTTT. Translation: CASSPRAATNEKLFF.